These 22 T cell receptor beta chains share one sample of origin, sequenced in a study of cytomegalovirus exposure and HLA in healthy donors. PCR employed 60 Vbeta and 13 Jbeta primers. The data were produced by immunoSEQ multiplex PCR, yet TCRdb's version contains in-frame clones alone and is incomplete. The profile shows over 65,000 clones, around 75% of them singletons. Sequencing input: PBMCs. All receptors come from a man in his fifties or sixties in good health and CMV-seropositive.

The chain carries TRBV5-1 and TRBJ2-1, with 7 nucleotides matching TRBD2. The CDR3 is 16 residues long. The germline V gene encodes CDR1 SGHRS and CDR2 YFSETQ. The V gene end was trimmed by 1 base and the J gene end by 2 bases; junction bases not matched to a gene: 6. CDR3 in DNA: TGCGCCAGCAGCTTGCCGCAAGCGGGGACCTACAATGAGCAGTTCTTC. This codes for CASSLPQAGTYNEQFF.

In this sample, this clone turned up a few times. V and J are TRBV11-2 and TRBJ2-1; TRBD2 matches at 14 bases. V was clipped by 4 bases and J by 6 bases; unmatched bases: 5. The CDR3 is 16 amino acids. Germline V CDR1 and CDR2: SGHAT, FQNNGV. The CDR3 DNA sequence: TGTGCCAGCAGCTCACGACTAGCGGGAGGGCTCAATGAGCAGTTCTTC. This gives the protein CASSSRLAGGLNEQFF. Together with reference TRBV11-2 and TRBJ2-1, the CDR3 gives the full variable domain: EAGVAQSPRYKIIEKRQSVAFWCNPISGHATLYWYQQILGQGPKLLIQFQNNGVVDDSQLPKDRFSAERLKGVDSTLKIQPAKLEDSAVYLCASSSRLAGGLNEQFFGPGTRLTVL.

This clone was seen a handful of times. The chain has TRBV19 and TRBJ1-2, with 9 positions matching TRBD1. The CDR3 sequence is 16 residues long. Trimming cost V 7 bases and J 4 bases; bases outside gene matches: 13. The germline gives CDR1 LNHDA, CDR2 SQIVND (reference sequence). The CDR3 DNA is TGTGCCAGTATAGGGAATGACAGGGGGAGGATCTATGGCTACACCTTC. Its translation: CASIGNDRGRIYGYTF.

This clone has more than one count but fewer than ten. V usage is TRBV6-5 and J usage is TRBJ1-1; 8 bases line up with TRBD1. V shed 5 bases, J shed 4 bases, and the junction held 9 bases outside the gene matches. Germline values: CDR1 MNHEY, CDR2 SVGAGI. The CDR3 length is 15 residues. CDR3 region: CASSVTITGGTEAFF. The CDR3 DNA reads TGTGCCAGCAGTGTGACAATCACAGGGGGCACTGAAGCTTTCTTT.

The chain employs TRBV6-5 and TRBJ1-5; maybe TRBD1 (6 bases). The V gene's germline CDR1 is MNHEY and CDR2 SVGAGI. The V and J ends lost 2 bases and 7 bases respectively, with 12 bases between them. The CDR3 has 14 residues. The CDR3 loop reads CASSYNRAEQPQHF. The CDR3 DNA follows: TGTGCCAGCAGTTACAACAGGGCGGAGCAGCCCCAGCATTTT.

The J gene is TRBJ1-2, the V gene TRBV5-6, with 7 bases aligning to TRBD1. Germline trimming cut 2 bases from V and 0 bases from J; bases unmatched to any gene: 1. Germline CDR1 is SGHDT and CDR2 is YYEEEE. The CDR3 runs 14 residues. Here the CDR3 reads CASSFGTANYGYTF. In nucleotides, the CDR3 is TGTGCCAGCAGCTTTGGGACAGCTAACTATGGCTACACCTTC.

The gene calls are TRBV6-5 and TRBJ1-2; 7 nucleotides agree with TRBD1. Germline values: CDR1 MNHEY, CDR2 SVGAGI. CDR3 length equals 15 residues. The trim removed 5 bases at V and 8 bases at J, leaving 14 bases unmatched. CDR3 loop: CASSTPNRDSRGYTF. The CDR3 DNA reads as TGTGCCAGCAGTACCCCTAACCGGGACAGTCGGGGCTACACCTTC.

CDR3 region: CASLPGGLSYEQYF. The CDR3 DNA sequence: TGTGCCAGCTTACCAGGGGGCCTCTCCTACGAGCAGTACTTC. The genes are TRBV6-1 and TRBJ2-7; 8 bases agree with TRBD1. V lost 8 bases and J lost 0; bases outside the gene matches: 6. The germline gives CDR1 MNHNS, CDR2 SASEGT. The CDR3 covers 14 residues.

This chain connects TRBV6-1 to TRBJ1-5; 7 nucleotides match TRBD1. Trimming at V came to 3 bases and at J to 7 bases, leaving 9 bases not matched to a gene. Germline V lookup: CDR1 MNHNS, CDR2 SASEGT. This CDR3 has 15 residues. The CDR3 protein is CASSDFRQGEQPQHF. CDR3 DNA sequence: TGTGCCAGCAGTGATTTTCGACAGGGAGAACAGCCCCAGCATTTT.

The rearrangement links TRBV2 to TRBJ2-3; no clear D. Germline V gives CDR1 SNHLY, CDR2 FYNNEI. V lost 6 bases to trimming and J lost 8 bases, with 18 bases between them. The CDR3 loop spans 14 amino acids. The CDR3 DNA reads as TGTGCCAGCAGCGACCGATTCCTAGGCGGTACGCAGTATTTT. Translated, it gives CASSDRFLGGTQYF.

The CDR3: CASSRGRDYEQYF. Written as DNA, the CDR3 is TGTGCCAGCAGCCGGGGGAGGGACTACGAGCAGTACTTC. This chain connects TRBV27 to TRBJ2-7; 7 positions match TRBD2. The CDR3 has 13 amino acids. Germline V gene lookup returns CDR1 MNHEY and CDR2 SMNVEV (reference sequence). J lost 3 bases, V lost 6 bases, and 5 bases had no gene match.

Here the CDR3 reads CASSPTGLRTEAFF. The CDR3 DNA sequence: TGTGCCAGCTCACCGACAGGGCTTCGCACTGAAGCTTTCTTT. V usage is TRBV18 and J usage is TRBJ1-1; 7 bases match TRBD1. The V and J ends lost 3 bases and 4 bases, in that order; junction bases with no gene match: 5. The CDR3 length is 14 residues. Looked up from germline, CDR1 is KGHSH and CDR2 is LQKENI.

J is TRBJ1-4 and V is TRBV9, with 9 nucleotides matching TRBD1. The CDR3 extends over 15 amino acids. Germline V gives CDR1 SGDLS, CDR2 YYNGEE. The V segment lost 6 bases and the J segment 8 bases; nucleotides outside the gene matches: 11. CDR3 residues: CASTRTGGWKEKLFF. The CDR3 region has the DNA TGTGCCAGCACCAGAACAGGGGGCTGGAAAGAAAAACTGTTTTTT.

Note on this clone: Distinct nucleotide sequences in the sample also encode this CDR3. This rearrangement joins TRBV11-2 to TRBJ2-1; D not resolved. Germline CDR1 SGHAT, CDR2 FQNNGV. CDR3 length: 11 amino acids. V dropped 5 bases and J dropped 8 bases, with 7 bases sitting between them. CDR3 sequence reads: CASSPADEQFF. For the CDR3, the DNA is TGTGCCAGCAGCCCGGCGGATGAGCAGTTCTTC. Combining the CDR3 with reference TRBV11-2 and TRBJ2-1 gives the whole variable domain EAGVAQSPRYKIIEKRQSVAFWCNPISGHATLYWYQQILGQGPKLLIQFQNNGVVDDSQLPKDRFSAERLKGVDSTLKIQPAKLEDSAVYLCASSPADEQFFGPGTRLTVL.

This chain connects TRBV13 to TRBJ1-2, with D possibly matching TRBD1 (6 bases). V was clipped by 5 bases and J by 2 bases, with 15 bases between them. CDR1 is PRHDT and CDR2 is FYEKMQ in the germline V gene (reference sequence). The CDR3 has 15 residues. CDR3 amino acids: CASSPRTDLNYGYTF. In nucleotides, the CDR3 is TGTGCCAGCAGCCCCCGGACAGACTTAAACTATGGCTACACCTTC.

The V gene is TRBV6-1, the J gene TRBJ2-2; 12 bases match TRBD1. This CDR3 region has 16 residues. With 4 bases clipped from V and 6 bases from J, the junction kept 6 bases outside the gene matches. Germline V lookup: CDR1 MNHNS, CDR2 SASEGT. DNA of the CDR3: TGTGCCAGCAGTGGAGGGACAGGGGGCATGGCCGGGGAGCTGTTTTTT. Encoded protein: CASSGGTGGMAGELFF.

J is TRBJ2-1 and V is TRBV7-6; tentatively, D is TRBD2 (5 bases). The CDR3 has 15 residues. Per the germline V gene, CDR1 is SGHVS and CDR2 is FNYEAQ. The V end was cut by 1 base, the J end by 2 bases, with 9 bases between. CDR3 nucleotide sequence: TGTGCCAGCAGCTTAGTGTCTAGCACCTACAATGAGCAGTTCTTC. Translating gives CASSLVSSTYNEQFF.

The CDR3 is CASSAIALQETQYF. CDR3 DNA sequence: TGCGCCAGCAGTGCGATAGCTTTACAAGAGACCCAGTACTTC. The V gene is TRBV10-2, the J gene TRBJ2-5; no reliable D call. V lost 4 bases and J 2 bases, leaving 11 bases between the germline ends. Germline CDR1 is WSHSY and CDR2 is SAAADI. CDR3 length: 14 residues.

The rearrangement links TRBV2 to TRBJ2-7, with a weak D call TRBD2 (6 bases). CDR1 SNHLY and CDR2 FYNNEI come from the germline V gene. V was pared by 7 bases and J by 5 bases, with 15 bases between. This CDR3 has 13 amino acids. Here the CDR3 reads CASKVWEDHEQYF. DNA of the CDR3: TGTGCCAGCAAAGTCTGGGAGGACCACGAGCAGTACTTC.

The chain joins TRBV19 to TRBJ2-2; 9 nucleotides line up with TRBD2. Germline lookup yields CDR1 LNHDA and CDR2 SQIVND (reference sequence). The CDR3 totals 16 residues. The V and J ends lost 7 bases and 4 bases, in that order; junction bases with no gene match: 10. CDR3 loop: CASTPGGAGGTGELFF. In nucleotides, the CDR3 is TGTGCCAGTACCCCCGGGGGAGCGGGAGGCACCGGGGAGCTGTTTTTT.

The chain is built from TRBV5-1 and TRBJ2-5; 14 nucleotides align to TRBD2. Germline assignment: CDR1 SGHRS and CDR2 YFSETQ. The CDR3 covers 17 residues. V trimming: 4 bases; J trimming: 5 bases; junction bases outside the gene matches: 10. As DNA, the CDR3 is TGCGCCAGCAGCCCCGGGACTAGCGGGAGTAGAACGGAGACCCAGTACTTC. The encoded protein is CASSPGTSGSRTETQYF.

The rearrangement joins TRBV5-6 to TRBJ1-2; perhaps TRBD1 as D (6 bases). CDR1 and CDR2 from the germline V gene are SGHDT and YYEEEE. V dropped 0 bases and J dropped 0 bases, with 12 bases sitting between them. CDR3 length: 16 amino acids. The CDR3 spells CASSLVTGEANYGYTF. CDR3 coding DNA: TGTGCCAGCAGCTTGGTGACAGGAGAAGCTAACTATGGCTACACCTTC.